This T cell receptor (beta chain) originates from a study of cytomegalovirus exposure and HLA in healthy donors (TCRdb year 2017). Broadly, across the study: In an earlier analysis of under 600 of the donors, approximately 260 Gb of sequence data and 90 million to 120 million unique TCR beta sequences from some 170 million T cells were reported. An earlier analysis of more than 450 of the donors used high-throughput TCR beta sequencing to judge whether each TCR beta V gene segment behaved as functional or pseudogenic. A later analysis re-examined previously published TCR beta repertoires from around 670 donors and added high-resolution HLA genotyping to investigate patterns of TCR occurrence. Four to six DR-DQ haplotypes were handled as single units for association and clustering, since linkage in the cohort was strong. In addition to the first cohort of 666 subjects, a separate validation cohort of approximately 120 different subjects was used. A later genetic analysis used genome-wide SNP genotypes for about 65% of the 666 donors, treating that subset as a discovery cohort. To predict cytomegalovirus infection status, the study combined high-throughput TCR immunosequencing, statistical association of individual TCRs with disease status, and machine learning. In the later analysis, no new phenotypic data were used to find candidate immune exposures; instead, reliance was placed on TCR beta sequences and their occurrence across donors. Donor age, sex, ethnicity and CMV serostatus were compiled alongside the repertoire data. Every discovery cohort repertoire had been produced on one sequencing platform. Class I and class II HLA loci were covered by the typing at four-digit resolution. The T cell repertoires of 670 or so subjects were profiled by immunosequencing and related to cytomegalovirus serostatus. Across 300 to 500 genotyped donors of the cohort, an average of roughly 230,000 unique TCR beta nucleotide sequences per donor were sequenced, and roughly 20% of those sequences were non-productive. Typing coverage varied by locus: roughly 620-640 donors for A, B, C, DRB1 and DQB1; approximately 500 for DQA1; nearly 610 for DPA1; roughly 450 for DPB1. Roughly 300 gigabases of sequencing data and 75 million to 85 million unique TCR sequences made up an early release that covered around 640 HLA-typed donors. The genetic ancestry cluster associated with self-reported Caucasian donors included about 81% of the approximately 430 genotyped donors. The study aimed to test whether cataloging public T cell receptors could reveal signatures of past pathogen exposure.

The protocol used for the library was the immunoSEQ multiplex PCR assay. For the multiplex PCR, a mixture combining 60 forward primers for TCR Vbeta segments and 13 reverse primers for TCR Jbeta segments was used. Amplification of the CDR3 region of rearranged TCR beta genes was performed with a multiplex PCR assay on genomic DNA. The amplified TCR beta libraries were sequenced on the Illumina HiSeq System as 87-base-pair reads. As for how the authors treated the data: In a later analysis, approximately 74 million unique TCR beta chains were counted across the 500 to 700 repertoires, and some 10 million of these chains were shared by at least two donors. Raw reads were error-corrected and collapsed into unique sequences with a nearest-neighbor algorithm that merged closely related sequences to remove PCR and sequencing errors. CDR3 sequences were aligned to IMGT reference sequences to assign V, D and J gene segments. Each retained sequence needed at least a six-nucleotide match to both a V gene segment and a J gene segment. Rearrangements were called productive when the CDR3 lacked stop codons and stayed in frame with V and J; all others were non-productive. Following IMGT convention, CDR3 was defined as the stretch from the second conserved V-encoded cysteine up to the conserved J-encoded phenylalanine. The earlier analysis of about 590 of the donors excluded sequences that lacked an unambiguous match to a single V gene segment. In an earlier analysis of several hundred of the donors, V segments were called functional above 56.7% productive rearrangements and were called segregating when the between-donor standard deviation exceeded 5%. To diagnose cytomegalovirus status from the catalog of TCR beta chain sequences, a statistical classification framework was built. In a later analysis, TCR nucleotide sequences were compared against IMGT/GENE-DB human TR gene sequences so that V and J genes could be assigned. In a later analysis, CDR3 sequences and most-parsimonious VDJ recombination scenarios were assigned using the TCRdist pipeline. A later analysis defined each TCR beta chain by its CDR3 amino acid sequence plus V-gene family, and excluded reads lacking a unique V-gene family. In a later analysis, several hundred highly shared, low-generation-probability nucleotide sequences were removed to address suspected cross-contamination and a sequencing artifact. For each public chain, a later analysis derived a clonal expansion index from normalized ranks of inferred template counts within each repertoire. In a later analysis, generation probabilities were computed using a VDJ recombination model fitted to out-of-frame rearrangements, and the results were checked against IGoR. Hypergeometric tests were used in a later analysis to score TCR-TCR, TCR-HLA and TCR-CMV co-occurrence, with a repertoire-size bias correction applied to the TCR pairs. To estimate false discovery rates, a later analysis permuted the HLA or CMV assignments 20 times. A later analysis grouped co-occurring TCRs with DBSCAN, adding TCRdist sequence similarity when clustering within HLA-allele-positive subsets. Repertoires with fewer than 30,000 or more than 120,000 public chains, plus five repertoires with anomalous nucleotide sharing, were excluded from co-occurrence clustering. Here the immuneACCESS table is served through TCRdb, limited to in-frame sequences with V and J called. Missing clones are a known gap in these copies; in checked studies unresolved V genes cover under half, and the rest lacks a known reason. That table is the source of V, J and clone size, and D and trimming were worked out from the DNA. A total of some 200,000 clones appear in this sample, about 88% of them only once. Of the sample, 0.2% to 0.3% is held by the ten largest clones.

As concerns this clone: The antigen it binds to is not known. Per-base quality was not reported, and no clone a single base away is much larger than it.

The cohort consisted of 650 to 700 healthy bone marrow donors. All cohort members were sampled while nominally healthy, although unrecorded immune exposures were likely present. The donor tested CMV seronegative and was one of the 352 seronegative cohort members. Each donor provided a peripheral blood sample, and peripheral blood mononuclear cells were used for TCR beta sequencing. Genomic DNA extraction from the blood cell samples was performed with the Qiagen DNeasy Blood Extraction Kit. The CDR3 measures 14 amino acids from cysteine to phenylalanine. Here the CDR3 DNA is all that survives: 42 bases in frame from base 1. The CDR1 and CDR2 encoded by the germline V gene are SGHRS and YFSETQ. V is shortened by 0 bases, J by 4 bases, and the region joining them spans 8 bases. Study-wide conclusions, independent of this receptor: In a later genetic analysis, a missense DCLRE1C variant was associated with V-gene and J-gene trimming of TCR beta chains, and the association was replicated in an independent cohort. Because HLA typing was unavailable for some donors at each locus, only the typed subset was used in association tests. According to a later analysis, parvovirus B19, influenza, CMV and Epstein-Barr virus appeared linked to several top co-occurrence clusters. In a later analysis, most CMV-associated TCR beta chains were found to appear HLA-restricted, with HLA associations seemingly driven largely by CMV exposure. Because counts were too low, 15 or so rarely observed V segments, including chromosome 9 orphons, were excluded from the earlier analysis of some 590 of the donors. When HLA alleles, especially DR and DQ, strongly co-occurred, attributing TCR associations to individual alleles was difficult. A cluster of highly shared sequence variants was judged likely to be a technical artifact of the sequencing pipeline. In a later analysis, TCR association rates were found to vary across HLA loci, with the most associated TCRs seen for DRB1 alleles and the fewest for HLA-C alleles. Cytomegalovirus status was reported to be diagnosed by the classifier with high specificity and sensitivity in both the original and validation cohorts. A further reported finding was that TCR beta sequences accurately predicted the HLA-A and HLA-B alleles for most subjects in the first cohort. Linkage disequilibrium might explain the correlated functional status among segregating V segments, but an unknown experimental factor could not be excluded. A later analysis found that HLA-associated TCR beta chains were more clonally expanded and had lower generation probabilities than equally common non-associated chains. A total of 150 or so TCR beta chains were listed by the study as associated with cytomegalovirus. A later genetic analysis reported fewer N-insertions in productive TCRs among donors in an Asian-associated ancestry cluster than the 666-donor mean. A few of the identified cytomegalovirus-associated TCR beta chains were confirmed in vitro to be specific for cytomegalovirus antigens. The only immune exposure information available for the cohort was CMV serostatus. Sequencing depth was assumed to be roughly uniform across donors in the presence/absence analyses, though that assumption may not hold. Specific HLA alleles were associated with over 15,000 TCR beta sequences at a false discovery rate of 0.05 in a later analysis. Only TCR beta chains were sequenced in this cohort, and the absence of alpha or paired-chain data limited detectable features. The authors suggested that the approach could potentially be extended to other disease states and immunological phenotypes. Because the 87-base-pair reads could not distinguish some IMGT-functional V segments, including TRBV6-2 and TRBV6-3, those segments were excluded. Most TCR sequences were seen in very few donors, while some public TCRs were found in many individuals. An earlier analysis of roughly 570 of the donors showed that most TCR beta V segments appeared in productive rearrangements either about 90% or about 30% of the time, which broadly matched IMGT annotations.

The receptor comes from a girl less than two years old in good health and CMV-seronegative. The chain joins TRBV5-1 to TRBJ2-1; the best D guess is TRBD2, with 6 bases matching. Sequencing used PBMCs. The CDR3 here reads CASSLGGEYNEQFF. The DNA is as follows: TGCGCCAGCAGCTTGGGGGGGGAGTACAATGAGCAGTTCTTC. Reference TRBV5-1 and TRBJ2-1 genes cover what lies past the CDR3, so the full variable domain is KAGVTQTPRYLIKTRGQQVTLSCSPISGHRSVSWYQQTPGQGLQFLFEYFSETQRNKGNFPGRFSGRQFSNSRSEMNVSTLELGDSALYLCASSLGGEYNEQFFGPGTRLTVL.